A selection of T cell receptor beta chains follows, all from one sample in a study of human T cells and chemical hapten exposure. TCRdb fed the RACE reads into MiXCR, producing one record per CDR3 protein. This repertoire shows 25,000 to 35,000 distinct CDR3 sequences, 5% to 6% found once; its top ten account for about 6%. This sample comprised whole blood, obtained in connection with sensitization to the hapten diphenylcyclopropenone (DPC). The receptor set was obtained from a young man with alopecia areata. Some clones in this sample may be carry-over from other donors' samples. Each CDR3 is given with its conserved first and last residue. Fields, in order: CDR3 DNA, CDR3 protein, V gene, clone size, D gene, J gene. D genes are given only for firm matches. The size of a clone is reported for some rows only, either as once, few or many, or as a class for expanded clones.

cdr3_nt: TGTGCCAGTAGTCCAGGGACTAGCGGGGGCCTCAGCTCCTACAATGAGCAGTTCTTC
cdr3_aa: CASSPGTSGGLSSYNEQFF
v_call: TRBV19
clone_size: many
d_call: TRBD2
j_call: TRBJ2-1

cdr3_nt: TGTGCCAGCACCCCGGTTCGGGAGAGTCCAACTAATGAAAAACTGTTTTTT
cdr3_aa: CASTPVRESPTNEKLFF
v_call: TRBV21-1
clone_size: many
d_call: NA
j_call: TRBJ1-4

cdr3_nt: TGTGCCAGCAGTTTTTATGGCGGGGGGCCCTTAGAGGAAGAGACCCAGTACTTC
cdr3_aa: CASSFYGGGPLEEETQYF
v_call: TRBV12-3/TRBV12-4
clone_size: many
d_call: TRBD2
j_call: TRBJ2-5

cdr3_nt: TGCAGTGCTCAAACGGTAACAGGGTTGGGTCTGGGTCAGCCCCAGCATTTT
cdr3_aa: CSAQTVTGLGLGQPQHF
v_call: TRBV20-1
clone_size: many
d_call: NA
j_call: TRBJ1-5

cdr3_nt: TGCGCCAGCAGCATCGGACAGGGGGAGGACGAGCAGTACTTC
cdr3_aa: CASSIGQGEDEQYF
v_call: TRBV5-1
clone_size: many
d_call: TRBD1
j_call: TRBJ2-7

cdr3_nt: TGTGCCAGCAGTCTTTCGGATAGCACAGATACGCAGTATTTT
cdr3_aa: CASSLSDSTDTQYF
v_call: TRBV27
clone_size: many
d_call: NA
j_call: TRBJ2-3

cdr3_nt: TGTGCCAGCAGCCCTAACAGGCTCCCGAGCAATCAGCCCCAGCATTTT
cdr3_aa: CASSPNRLPSNQPQHF
v_call: TRBV7-8
clone_size: many
d_call: NA
j_call: TRBJ1-5

cdr3_nt: TGTGCCAGCAGCGGCGGACAGGGGACCTACTTC
cdr3_aa: CASSGGQGTYF
v_call: TRBV6-2/TRBV6-3
clone_size: few
d_call: TRBD1
j_call: TRBJ2-1

cdr3_nt: TGTGCCAGCAGCCCTGCTCCAGGCGGCTACACCTTC
cdr3_aa: CASSPAPGGYTF
v_call: TRBV12-3/TRBV12-4
clone_size: many
d_call: NA
j_call: TRBJ1-2

cdr3_nt: TGCAGCGGGGAGGACGGATACCAAGAGACCCAGTACTTC
cdr3_aa: CSGEDGYQETQYF
v_call: TRBV29-1
clone_size: medium-sized
d_call: NA
j_call: TRBJ2-5

cdr3_nt: TGTGCCTGGACCCAACAGGGGTTTAATGAAAAACTGTTTTTT
cdr3_aa: CAWTQQGFNEKLFF
v_call: TRBV30
clone_size: many
d_call: TRBD1
j_call: TRBJ1-4

cdr3_nt: TGTGCCAGCAGCCCGGCCCTTTATGGCTACACCTTC
cdr3_aa: CASSPALYGYTF
v_call: TRBV12-3/TRBV12-4
clone_size: NA
d_call: NA
j_call: TRBJ1-2

cdr3_nt: TGTGCCAGCAGCCAGACAGGCGCTAATTCACCCCTCCACTTT
cdr3_aa: CASSQTGANSPLHF
v_call: TRBV7-9
clone_size: many
d_call: NA
j_call: TRBJ1-6

cdr3_nt: TGCAGCGTTGATTTTGGGGTTACAGAGACCCAGTACTTC
cdr3_aa: CSVDFGVTETQYF
v_call: TRBV29-1
clone_size: many
d_call: NA
j_call: TRBJ2-5